This T cell receptor beta chain appears in the sequencing data of a study of T cell responses to AZD1222 COVID-19 vaccine (dated by TCRdb to about 2021). Some background on the complete study: AZD1222 recipients whose second dose came at about 4 weeks and those whose second dose came at about 12 weeks were combined into one group, since spike-specific TCR depth and breadth did not differ between the two schedules. A total of 230 to 250 trial participants underwent TCR sequencing, of whom roughly 210 had received two doses of AZD1222 and some 25 had received two doses of the MenACWY control vaccine. Trial participants were enrolled by age into subgroups of 18-55, 56-69 and 70-plus years, and 148, 28 and 57 TCR-sequenced participants, respectively, were included in these subgroups. Here is what the overall study found, with its caveats: Reportedly, close to half of the unique spike-specific TCRs recognized epitopes lying outside the regions that are mutated in the B.1.351 and B.1.1.7 variants. Because no day 14 peak-response samples were available, repertoires were characterized only after the peak T cell response. After two AZD1222 doses, both the breadth and the depth of spike-specific TCRs were significantly higher than at day 0 and than in MenACWY recipients. The vaccine-associated CD4 TCRs covered the entire spike protein, and the dominant responses fell in regions 160-218 and 743-854. Participants were mostly white British and included more females than males, and it was suggested by the authors that clonal diversity may have been underestimated. In the small 56-69-year group, the increase in depth fell short of significance, most likely because of low power. Only a handful of AZD1222 recipients were SARS-CoV-2 seropositive at baseline, limiting conclusions about previously exposed vaccinees.

Taken with the paper, the label for time point translates to: baseline before first vaccination. Vaccinee samples came from UK trials COV001 and COV002, including a single-blind randomized controlled phase 2/3 trial of AZD1222 (ChAdOx1 nCoV-19) in healthy adults. For TCRbeta chain sequencing, PBMC samples from trial participants were taken at day 0 and at day 28 after the second dose. The CDR3 regions of human TCRbeta chains were analyzed by immunosequencing. Per the authors' processing: Repertoire TCRs were matched against a reference library of SARS-CoV-2-specific TCRs generated with the MIRA antigen-specificity platform. Breadth meant the fraction of unique TCRs that were SARS-CoV-2-associated, whereas depth meant the fraction of total T cells that were SARS-CoV-2-associated. Using the MIRA data, each spike-specific TCR was assigned both to the spike region to which the TCR was reactive and to a CD4 or CD8 class. Log10-transformed breadth and depth values were compared by one-way ANOVA with Sidak's multiple comparisons tests. The table was pulled from immuneACCESS by TCRdb, which kept in-frame rearrangements only. Such tables lose some clones; where checked, under half of the loss comes from unresolved V genes, and the rest has no known cause. V, J and clone size are taken as reported in that table, and D and trimming were inferred from the DNA itself. A total of about 93,000 clones appear in this sample, 80% to 90% of them only once. The ten largest clones capture roughly 6% of the sample.

Comments on this clone: The antigen this receptor binds is unknown. No qualities accompany the bases; no much larger clone lies one base away.

The CDR3 contains 15 residues, cysteine and phenylalanine counted. Only the CDR3 DNA stays, 45 bases, in frame from base 1. Based on the germline V gene, the CDR1 and CDR2 sequences are SGHTA and FQGNSA. The junction shows trimming of 8 bases on V and 4 bases on J, and the gene matches do not reach 11 bases of it. The specimen was peripheral blood, collected on day 0 of AZD1222 vaccination. The rearranged segments are TRBV7-2 and TRBJ2-7, and 10 junctional nucleotides match TRBD2. The clonotype originates from an adult in good health. The DNA is TGTGCCAGCTCTAGCGGGAGCGGAGGTCGTTACGAGCAGTACTTC. This yields the protein CASSSGSGGRYEQYF.